The entry below gives a single T cell receptor (beta chain) sequence along with its context. Its antigen is as yet unknown. The sample comes from a study of shared clonotypes between healthy human individuals. General study findings and limits: The diversity represented, both genetic and in exposure history, was limited by few donors.

A deep-level run was used for the assay. In the original workflow: Filtering of immunoSEQ junctional sequences could not match full-length read filtering. TCRdb's table, derived via immunoSEQ multiplex PCR, lists solely in-frame clones and lacks some. V and J calls and clone size are as listed in that table; D and trimming were resolved from the DNA. This table holds approximately 2,300,000 clones, 92% found once. This CDR3 is built from 22 residues. Each of the donors was a healthy adult who was HIV-negative and had not had a recent acute infection or vaccination. Sequenced material: naive CD4+ T cells from PBMCs. Subset specified: CD45RA+ positively selected. The rearrangement joins TRBV21-1 to TRBJ2-7; TRBD1 is the table's D call, not checked against the DNA. TRBV21-1 has pseudogene status. This receptor was obtained from a man aged 18 to 29 in good health. Some clones in this sample may be carry-over from other donors' samples. The CDR3 protein is CASSKGPGTPEGKPQGNYEQYF. In nucleotides, the CDR3 is TGTGCCAGCAGCAAAGGGCCGGGGACCCCCGAGGGGAAGCCACAGGGGAACTACGAGCAGTACTTC.